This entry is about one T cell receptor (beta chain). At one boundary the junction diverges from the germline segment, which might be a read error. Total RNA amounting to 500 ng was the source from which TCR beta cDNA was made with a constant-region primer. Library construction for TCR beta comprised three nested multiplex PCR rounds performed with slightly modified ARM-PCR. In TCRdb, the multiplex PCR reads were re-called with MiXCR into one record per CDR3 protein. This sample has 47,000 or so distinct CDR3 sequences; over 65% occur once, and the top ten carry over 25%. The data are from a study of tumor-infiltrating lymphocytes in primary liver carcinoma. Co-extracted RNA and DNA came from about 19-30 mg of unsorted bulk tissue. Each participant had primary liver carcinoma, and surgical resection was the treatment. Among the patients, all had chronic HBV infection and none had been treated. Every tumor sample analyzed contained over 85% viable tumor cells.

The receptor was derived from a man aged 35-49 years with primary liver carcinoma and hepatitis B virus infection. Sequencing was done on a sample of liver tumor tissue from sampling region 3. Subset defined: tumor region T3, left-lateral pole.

The CDR3, as DNA: TGCGCCAGCAGCTTGGATACGGGGGGAGGTCAGTCCCAGCATTTT. Translated, it gives CASSLDTGGGQSQHF. The rearrangement joins TRBV5-1 to TRBJ1-5, with a tentative D call TRBD1 (5 bases). Germline lookup yields CDR1 SGHRS and CDR2 YFSETQ. CDR3 size: 15 residues.